These 2 T cell receptor beta chains share one sample of origin, sequenced in a study of CXCR3-negative and CXCR3-positive naive CD8 T cells. The libraries of TRB cDNA were constructed through 5' RACE using UMI labels. After re-calling the 5' RACE reads, TCRdb lists one entry per CDR3 protein, DNA absent. Recorded here are about 8,000 distinct CDR3 sequences; the top ten clones represent about 2.4%. Input material: naive CXCR3- CD8+ T cells from blood. The subset: CD45RO-CCR7+CD27+CD95- naive CD8+ T cells lacking CXCR3 (TNR3-). The origin of the receptors is a human donor in good health. Some clones in this sample may be carry-over from other donors' samples.

J is TRBJ2-7 and V is TRBV4-1; TCRdb designates TRBD2, a call that cannot be tested without DNA. In germline, CDR1 is MGHRA, CDR2 YSYEKL. This CDR3 spans 15 amino acids. The CDR3 region is CASSQEPGGNYEQYF.

Frequency places this clonotype as medium-sized. V is TRBV29-1 and J is TRBJ1-2. This CDR3 contains 13 residues. Germline V gene sequence: CDR1 SQVTM, CDR2 ANQGSEA. The CDR3 sequence: CSVPAVLNYDYTF.